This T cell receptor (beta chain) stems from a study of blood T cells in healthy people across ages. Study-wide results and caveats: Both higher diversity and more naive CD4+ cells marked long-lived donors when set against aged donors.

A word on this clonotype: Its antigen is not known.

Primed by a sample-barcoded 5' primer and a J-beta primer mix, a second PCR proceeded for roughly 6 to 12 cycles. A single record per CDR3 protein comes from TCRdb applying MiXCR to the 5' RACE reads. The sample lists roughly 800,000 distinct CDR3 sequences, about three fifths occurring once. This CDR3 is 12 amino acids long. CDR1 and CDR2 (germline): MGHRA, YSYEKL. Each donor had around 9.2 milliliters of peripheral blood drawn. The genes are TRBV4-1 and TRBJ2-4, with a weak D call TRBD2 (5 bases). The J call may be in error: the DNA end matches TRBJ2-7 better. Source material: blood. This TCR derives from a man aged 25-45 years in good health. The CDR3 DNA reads TGCGCCAGCAGTGAGCGGTCCGGCGAGCAGTACTTC. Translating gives CASSERSGEQYF.